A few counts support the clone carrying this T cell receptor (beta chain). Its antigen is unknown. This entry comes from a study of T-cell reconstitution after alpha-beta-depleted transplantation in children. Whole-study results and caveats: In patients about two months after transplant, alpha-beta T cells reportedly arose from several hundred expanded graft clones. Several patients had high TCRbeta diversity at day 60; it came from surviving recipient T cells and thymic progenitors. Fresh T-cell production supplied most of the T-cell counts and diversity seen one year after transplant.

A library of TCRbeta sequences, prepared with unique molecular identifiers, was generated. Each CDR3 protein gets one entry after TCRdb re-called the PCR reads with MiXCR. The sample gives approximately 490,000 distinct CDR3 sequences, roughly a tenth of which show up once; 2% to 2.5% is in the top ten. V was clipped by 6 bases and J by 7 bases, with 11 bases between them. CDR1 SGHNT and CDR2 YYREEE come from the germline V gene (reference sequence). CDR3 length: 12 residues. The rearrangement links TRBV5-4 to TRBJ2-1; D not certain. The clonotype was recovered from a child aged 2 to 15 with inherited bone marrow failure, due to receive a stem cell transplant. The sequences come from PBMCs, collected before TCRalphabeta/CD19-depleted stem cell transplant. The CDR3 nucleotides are TGTGCCAGCACCGTCGTGGGGAATGAGCAGTTCTTC. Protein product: CASTVVGNEQFF.